This is a list of T cell receptor beta chains from one sample in a study of T cells in Graves' hyperthyroidism and ophthalmopathy. TCRdb used MiXCR to reprocess the multiplex PCR reads, holding one entry per CDR3 protein. The repertoire holds 600,000 or so distinct CDR3 sequences, with about 14% as singletons. Sequenced material: blood. Receptor source: a woman aged 45-65 years with Graves' ophthalmopathy. The CDR3 runs from the conserved cysteine through the conserved F or W. A D gene is named only where the DNA matches it firmly. Clone sizes are given selectively: once, few, many, or a class where the clone is expanded.

size: many; D: .; V: TRBV28; J: TRBJ2-7; DNA: TGTGCCAGCAGTTTACTTGCAGCCTACGAGCAGTACTTC; CDR3: CASSLLAAYEQYF
size: few; D: .; V: TRBV20-1; J: TRBJ2-1; DNA: TGCAGTGCCTCCACCCCGGGTTACAATGAGCAGTTCTTC; CDR3: CSASTPGYNEQFF
size: many; D: .; V: TRBV20-1; J: TRBJ1-6; DNA: TGCAGTGCTAGAGCGACCGTCTCTTCACCCCTCCACTTT; CDR3: CSARATVSSPLHF
size: .; D: .; V: TRBV4-3; J: TRBJ2-7; DNA: TGCGCCAGCAGCCACGGGGTGGTAGGGCTATCCTACGAGCAGTACTTC; CDR3: CASSHGVVGLSYEQYF
size: many; D: TRBD1; V: TRBV18; J: TRBJ2-7; DNA: TGTGCCAGCTCACCAGGGACAGGAACCTCCTACGAGCAGTACTTC; CDR3: CASSPGTGTSYEQYF
size: many; D: TRBD2; V: TRBV13; J: TRBJ2-7; DNA: TGTGCCAGCAGCCCTGGGACTAGCGGATTCTACGAGCAGTACTTC; CDR3: CASSPGTSGFYEQYF
size: many; D: .; V: TRBV6-6; J: TRBJ1-1; DNA: TGTGCCAGCAGTTACGGGGGTGTAACTGAAGCTTTCTTT; CDR3: CASSYGGVTEAFF
size: .; D: .; V: TRBV7-9; J: TRBJ2-3; DNA: TGTGCCAGCAGCGTAGGGTTGGACTACAGGGGCACAGATACGCAGTATTTT; CDR3: CASSVGLDYRGTDTQYF
size: many; D: .; V: TRBV27; J: TRBJ1-1; DNA: TGTGCCAGCAGTTTATCGGCCAGGGCTTTGGAAGCTTTCTTT; CDR3: CASSLSARALEAFF
size: few; D: TRBD1; V: TRBV6-1; J: TRBJ2-2; DNA: TGTGCCAGCAGTCGGACAGGCGGGGAGCTGTTTTTT; CDR3: CASSRTGGELFF
size: .; D: TRBD1; V: TRBV4-1; J: TRBJ2-3; DNA: TGCGCCAGCAGCCAAACCGGGACAGGGAGCACAGATACGCAGTATTTT; CDR3: CASSQTGTGSTDTQYF
size: many; D: .; V: TRBV20-1; J: TRBJ2-7; DNA: TGCAGTGCTAGAGTTGGAAACTCCTACGAGCAGTACTTC; CDR3: CSARVGNSYEQYF
size: .; D: .; V: TRBV7-9; J: TRBJ1-3; DNA: TGTGCCAGCAGCTTAGTGGGAGGTAGGGCCGACTCTGGAAACACCATATATTTT; CDR3: CASSLVGGRADSGNTIYF
size: many; D: TRBD1; V: TRBV7-2; J: TRBJ1-5; DNA: TGTGCCAGCAGCTTAGCCGGACAGGGGGTCGCTCAGCCCCAGCATTTT; CDR3: CASSLAGQGVAQPQHF
size: many; D: .; V: TRBV30; J: TRBJ2-7; DNA: TGTGCCTGGAGTGTAGGGGGCGGGGGCCCCTACGAGCAGTACTTC; CDR3: CAWSVGGGGPYEQYF
size: many; D: .; V: TRBV7-9; J: TRBJ1-5; DNA: TGTGCCAGCAGCTTAGATGGGGCAAATAGCAATCAGCCCCAGCATTTT; CDR3: CASSLDGANSNQPQHF
size: many; D: .; V: TRBV3-1; J: TRBJ2-1; DNA: TGTGCCAGCAGCCCTACCCAGGGGTCCTACAATGAGCAGTTCTTC; CDR3: CASSPTQGSYNEQFF
size: once; D: .; V: TRBV6-2/TRBV6-3; J: TRBJ2-1; DNA: TGTGCCAGCACGGCCCGGACTTGGACTGAAGCCAATGAGCAGTTCTTC; CDR3: CASTARTWTEANEQFF
size: many; D: TRBD1; V: TRBV24-1; J: TRBJ2-1; DNA: TGTGCCACCAGTGATGCCGGGACAGGTGGCAATGAGCAGTTCTTC; CDR3: CATSDAGTGGNEQFF
size: many; D: .; V: TRBV27; J: TRBJ2-7; DNA: TGTGCCAGCAGTTTATTCCCCGGGAACGACGAGCAGTACTTC; CDR3: CASSLFPGNDEQYF
size: many; D: .; V: TRBV12-3/TRBV12-4; J: TRBJ2-5; DNA: TGTGCCAGCCTGTTCAAGGGGGCCCAGTACTTC; CDR3: CASLFKGAQYF
size: .; D: .; V: TRBV4-3; J: TRBJ2-7; DNA: TGCGCCAGCAGCCGGGACATCGCGTACGAGCAGTACTTC; CDR3: CASSRDIAYEQYF
size: few; D: .; V: TRBV9; J: TRBJ2-2; DNA: TGTGCCAGCAGCGCGGCCCTGGTTTCCGGGGAGCTGTTTTTT; CDR3: CASSAALVSGELFF
size: .; D: .; V: TRBV12-3/TRBV12-4; J: TRBJ2-7; DNA: TGTGCCAGCAGTTTAACGGCGGAAAGCTCCTACGAGCAGTACTTC; CDR3: CASSLTAESSYEQYF
size: .; D: TRBD1; V: TRBV5-6; J: TRBJ1-1; DNA: TGTGCCAGCAGCCCCCGGCGGGGGACAGGAACTGAAGCTTTCTTT; CDR3: CASSPRRGTGTEAFF
size: many; D: .; V: TRBV7-2; J: TRBJ2-1; DNA: TGTGCCAGCAGCCATCAGGGTCCCTTTGGGAATGAGCAGTTCTTC; CDR3: CASSHQGPFGNEQFF
size: many; D: TRBD2; V: TRBV5-1; J: TRBJ2-1; DNA: TGCGCCAGTAGGACTAGCGGGAGCCGCTCCTCCTACAATGAGCAGTTCTTC; CDR3: CASRTSGSRSSYNEQFF
size: few; D: .; V: TRBV19; J: TRBJ2-3; DNA: TGTGCCAGTAGTATCCTCACAGGGACAGATACGCAGTATTTT; CDR3: CASSILTGTDTQYF
size: few; D: .; V: TRBV7-2; J: TRBJ2-1; DNA: TGTGCCAGCAGCTTAGTCTCGGATCTACTAGCCAATGAGCAGTTCTTC; CDR3: CASSLVSDLLANEQFF
size: many; D: .; V: TRBV5-1; J: TRBJ2-3; DNA: TGCGCCAGCAGTGAGTTCGTTACAGATACGCAGTATTTT; CDR3: CASSEFVTDTQYF
size: .; D: .; V: TRBV6-5; J: TRBJ1-1; DNA: TGTGCCAGCAGTTACGATATCATTACCCCATTGGGGACTGAAGCTTTCTTT; CDR3: CASSYDIITPLGTEAFF
size: .; D: .; V: TRBV9; J: TRBJ2-5; DNA: TGTGCCAGCAGCGTAGCGGCTAGCGTCCCCCCCGGGCCCCAAGAGACCCAGTACTTC; CDR3: CASSVAASVPPGPQETQYF
size: many; D: TRBD1; V: TRBV7-2; J: TRBJ2-1; DNA: TGTGCCAGCAGCCAGTACGGACAGGGGTGGACAACCCTCTACAATGAGCAGTTCTTC; CDR3: CASSQYGQGWTTLYNEQFF
size: .; D: TRBD2; V: TRBV9; J: TRBJ2-1; DNA: TGTGCCAGCAGCGGGGGGGGGTTTTGGGATGAGCAGTTCTTC; CDR3: CASSGGGFWDEQFF